The clone carrying this T cell receptor (beta chain) was recorded a few times. No antigen is known for it. Sorting based on CD45RO/CCR7/CD25/CD127/CD95/CD27 separated CD4+ naive, central memory, regulatory and stem cell-like memory cells. The sample belongs to a study of beta chain features in type 1 diabetes. V lost 5 bases and J lost 9; bases outside the gene matches: 6. Per germline, CDR1 SEHNR and CDR2 FQNEAQ (reference sequence). The CDR3 runs to 14 residues. Notes on the study in general: It was among patients, rather than healthy donors, that naive, central memory and Treg TCRB repertoires appeared more similar. Still unanswered here is whether HLA type influences TCRB rearrangement. VDJ junctions sequenced from type 1 diabetes patients showed fewer insertions and more deletions. Among patients with Type 1 diabetes, TCRB CDR3s were moderately but significantly shorter in every one of the four CD4+ subsets.

The authors reverse transcribed all of the isolated RNA, so sequencing captured expressed TCRB transcripts. Generated by immunoSEQ multiplex PCR, the TCRdb table keeps only in-frame clones and is missing some. The profile covers 500,000 to 650,000 clones, with around 12% appearing a single time and approximately 0.11% taken by the ten largest. This rearrangement joins TRBV7-9 to TRBJ1-6; 8 positions match TRBD1. The sample was naive CD4+ T cells from blood. The source is a man younger than 45 with type 1 diabetes. For the CDR3, the DNA is TGTGCCAGCAGCGCGACAGGGGTGGGTTCACCCCTCCACTTT. Protein product: CASSATGVGSPLHF.